The T cell receptor beta chain under discussion was sequenced for a study of T cell repertoires in cytomegalovirus infection. The wider study: Recently identified HLA-C-restricted and well-studied HLA-B-restricted CMV epitopes were used. Based on public TCR beta signatures, there were indications of CMV infection and of a matching HLA type. Study-wide results and limits: Cumulative frequency (of public TCR beta family members) identified carriers of CMV plus the relevant HLA. Across the ex vivo response, the dominant clonotypes were HLA-C-restricted CMV-specific TCR beta clonotypes.

A word on this clonotype: The target antigen is unknown.

The CDR3 runs to 12 residues. Looked up from germline, CDR1 is MNHEY and CDR2 is SVGEGT. The ends lost 7 bases at V and 10 bases at J; junction bases unmatched: 6. TCRdb re-derived calls from the reads in MiXCR, one entry per CDR3 protein. The table includes hundreds of thousands of distinct CDR3 sequences, around 31% detected once. The sample was cultured PBMCs, taken from culture after CMV antigen stimulation. The receptor was isolated from a human donor in good health (CMV status not recorded). Some clones in this sample may be carry-over from other donors' samples. The chain has TRBV6-2 or TRBV6-3 and TRBJ2-1, with 8 bases that match TRBD2. The CDR3: CASNPGLAEQFF. CDR3 sequence (DNA): TGTGCCAGCAACCCCGGACTAGCCGAGCAGTTCTTC.